Each of the 25 T cell receptor beta chains below was sequenced from the same sample in a study of cytomegalovirus exposure and HLA in healthy donors. PCR employed 60 Vbeta and 13 Jbeta primers. The table came from immunoSEQ multiplex PCR; TCRdb's copy has only in-frame clones and leaves some out. The sample includes approximately 150,000 clones, under 75% of them seen just once. The sequenced material came from PBMCs. The receptor source for this set is an older woman in good health and CMV-seropositive.

This clone appeared a few times. The chain has TRBV19 and TRBJ2-3; 13 nucleotides agree with TRBD2. Germline V lookup: CDR1 LNHDA, CDR2 SQIVND (reference sequence). The CDR3 totals 16 residues. The junction had 6 bases not matched to a gene; V was cut back by 6 bases and J by 3 bases. Here the CDR3 reads CASSMGLAGSTDTQYF. DNA of the CDR3: TGTGCCAGTAGCATGGGACTAGCGGGATCTACAGATACGCAGTATTTT. The whole variable domain, remainder taken from reference TRBV19 and TRBJ2-3, is DGGITQSPKYLFRKEGQNVTLSCEQNLNHDAMYWYRQDPGQGLRLIYYSQIVNDFQKGDIAEGYSVSREKKESFPLTVTSAQKNPTAFYLCASSMGLAGSTDTQYFGPGTRLTVL.

This chain links TRBV6-1 with TRBJ2-5, with TRBD2 matching 10 bases. Per germline, CDR1 MNHNS and CDR2 SASEGT. This CDR3 is built from 15 residues. Trimming removed 6 bases from V and 1 base from J; junction bases left unmatched: 5. This chain's CDR3 is CASRWLAGAQETQYF. In nucleotides, the CDR3 is TGTGCCAGCAGATGGCTAGCGGGGGCCCAAGAGACCCAGTACTTC.

This clone was seen only a few times. The genes are TRBV29-1 and TRBJ2-2, with D possibly TRBD1 on 6 matching bases. V lost 2 bases, J lost 4 bases, and 8 bases lay in between. This CDR3 comprises 13 residues. Per germline, CDR1 SQVTM and CDR2 ANQGSEA. CDR3 region: CSVERGITGELFF. CDR3 nucleotide sequence: TGCAGCGTTGAAAGGGGGATCACCGGGGAGCTGTTTTTT.

V usage is TRBV28 and J usage is TRBJ2-1; 9 bases align to TRBD2. Per germline, CDR1 MDHEN and CDR2 SYDVKM. The CDR3 consists of 17 residues. V was clipped by 6 bases and J by 4 bases; unmatched bases: 13. CDR3 sequence reads: CASSPLAGAFSYNEQFF. The CDR3 DNA is TGTGCCAGCAGCCCACTAGCGGGCGCTTTCTCTTACAATGAGCAGTTCTTC.

The chain links TRBV28 to TRBJ2-1; D might be TRBD2 (8 bases). Trimming left V 5 bases short and J 2 bases short, with 16 bases between. This CDR3 has 16 amino acids. From germline, CDR1 is MDHEN and CDR2 SYDVKM. This CDR3 reads CASSPGGLGAYNEQFF. The CDR3 nucleotides are TGTGCCAGCAGTCCAGGGGGACTAGGGGCCTACAATGAGCAGTTCTTC. Variable domain in full (rest from reference TRBV28 and TRBJ2-1): DVKVTQSSRYLVKRTGEKVFLECVQDMDHENMFWYRQDPGLGLRLIYFSYDVKMKEKGDIPEGYSVSREKKERFSLILESASTNQTSMYLCASSPGGLGAYNEQFFGPGTRLTVL.

V gene TRBV4-2 combines with J gene TRBJ1-4; no clear D. In germline, CDR1 is LGHNA, CDR2 YNFKEQ. The CDR3 extends over 13 amino acids. Trimming took off 0 bases at V and 8 bases at J, with 7 bases between the two ends. The CDR3 spells CASSQESGEKLFF. The CDR3 DNA is TGTGCCAGCAGCCAAGAAAGCGGGGAAAAACTGTTTTTT.

The chain has TRBV27 and TRBJ2-7, with D tentatively TRBD2 (6 bases). The CDR3 has 12 amino acids. Germline assignment: CDR1 MNHEY and CDR2 SMNVEV (reference sequence). Deletions cut 8 bases from V and 1 base from J, with 9 bases between. The DNA of the CDR3 is TGTGCCAGCTCGGACTATTCCTACGAGCAGTACTTC. Its protein is CASSDYSYEQYF.

This chain uses TRBV2 with TRBJ2-7; D is ambiguous. With 5 bases removed from V and 0 bases from J, the gap between germline ends came to 8 bases. CDR1 is SNHLY, CDR2 FYNNEI, per germline. The CDR3 is 13 residues long. CDR3 in amino acids: CASSYPISYEQYF. CDR3 DNA: TGTGCCAGCAGTTACCCTATCTCCTACGAGCAGTACTTC. Looking up the rest from reference TRBV2 and TRBJ2-7 gives the full variable domain: EPEVTQTPSHQVTQMGQEVILRCVPISNHLYFYWYRQILGQKVEFLVSFYNNEISEKSEIFDDQFSVERPDGSNFTLKIRSTKLEDSAMYFCASSYPISYEQYFGPGTRLTVT.

The V call is TRBV18, the J call TRBJ2-5, with 8 bases aligning to TRBD1. This CDR3 spans 14 amino acids. CDR1 is KGHSH, CDR2 LQKENI, per germline. Unmatched junction bases numbered 3, after V lost 3 bases and J lost 3 bases. CDR3 amino acids: CASSPSGQEETQYF. As DNA, the CDR3 is TGTGCCAGCTCACCGTCGGGACAGGAAGAGACCCAGTACTTC.

This chain joins TRBV27 and TRBJ2-1; 9 bases are shared with TRBD2. The ends lost 0 bases at V and 9 bases at J; junction bases unmatched: 15. CDR3 length: 18 amino acids. Germline V CDR1 and CDR2: MNHEY, SMNVEV (reference sequence). The CDR3 DNA follows: TGTGCCAGCAGTTTATCGGCGGTTACGGCGGGAGGGCAAGGTGAGCAGTTCTTC. It specifies CASSLSAVTAGGQGEQFF.

This clone was observed a handful of times. This sequence joins TRBV11-1 and TRBJ2-1; 9 bases are shared with TRBD1. V lost 4 bases, J lost 4 bases, and 5 bases stayed unmatched. The CDR3 totals 15 residues. Germline V gives CDR1 SGHAT, CDR2 FQDESV (reference sequence). The CDR3 DNA is TGTGCCAGCAGCTCCGAGGGGACAGGGTACAATGAGCAGTTCTTC. Translation: CASSSEGTGYNEQFF.

V is TRBV5-1 and J is TRBJ2-2; tentatively, D is TRBD2 (5 bases). Germline V lookup: CDR1 SGHRS, CDR2 YFSETQ. This CDR3 has 15 residues. V lost 2 bases and J lost 1, with 9 bases in between. The CDR3 DNA follows: TGCGCCAGCAGCTTCGGAGGCGGGAACACCGGGGAGCTGTTTTTT. It codes for CASSFGGGNTGELFF.

The chain combines TRBV9 with TRBJ2-5; 8 nucleotides match TRBD1. TRBJ2-7 matches the DNA end more closely, so the J call is doubtful. CDR1 SGDLS and CDR2 YYNGEE come from the germline V gene. The CDR3 runs to 14 residues. For the CDR3, the DNA is TGTGCCAGCAGCGAGGACAGGGTAGACTACGAGCAGTACTTC. Encoded protein: CASSEDRVDYEQYF.

This clone was seen more than once but under ten times. The V and J genes are TRBV10-2 and TRBJ2-1, with TRBD2 matching over 9 bases. V shed 3 bases, J shed 3 bases, and the junction held 3 bases outside the gene matches. Germline V gene sequence: CDR1 WSHSY, CDR2 SAAADI. The CDR3 covers 15 residues. CDR3 amino acids: CASSDERGVYNEQFF. The CDR3 DNA follows: TGCGCCAGCAGTGATGAGCGGGGGGTCTACAATGAGCAGTTCTTC.

This chain joins TRBV28 and TRBJ2-3; D call uncertain. The germline V gene has CDR1 MDHEN and CDR2 SYDVKM. This CDR3 contains 16 residues. Trimming pared 5 bases from V and 0 bases from J, leaving 15 bases between. Here the CDR3 reads CASSEAAVSSTDTQYF. CDR3 bases: TGTGCCAGCAGTGAGGCGGCCGTTTCTAGCACAGATACGCAGTATTTT.

Of note for this clone: At one boundary the junction diverges from the germline segment, which might be a read error. Other nucleotide sequences from this sample produce the same CDR3. This chain uses TRBV30 with TRBJ1-5; TRBD1 is a possible D gene (5 bases). The CDR3 is 13 residues long. Germline V gene data show CDR1 as GTSNPN and CDR2 as SVGIG (reference sequence). CDR3 in amino acids: CAWTGGGNQPQHF. CDR3 DNA: TGTGCCTGGACGGGTGGGGGGAATCAGCCCCAACATTTT.

The count of this clone is one. The V and J genes are TRBV2 and TRBJ2-7; 10 positions match TRBD2. In germline, CDR1 is SNHLY, CDR2 FYNNEI. This CDR3 is 15 amino acids long. V lost 3 bases and J lost 3; bases outside the gene matches: 5. CDR3 protein: CASSDGLAEVYEQYF. CDR3 DNA: TGTGCCAGCAGTGACGGACTAGCGGAGGTCTACGAGCAGTACTTC.

The gene calls are TRBV2 and TRBJ1-2; D is unresolved. Per germline, CDR1 SNHLY and CDR2 FYNNEI. The CDR3 extends over 12 amino acids. With 6 bases removed from V and 6 bases from J, the gap between germline ends came to 11 bases. For the CDR3, the DNA is TGTGCCAGCAGCGAGAGGTCCCATGGCTACACCTTC. It specifies CASSERSHGYTF.

The table lists this clone with a count of one. This rearrangement joins TRBV19 to TRBJ2-1, with 7 bases aligning to TRBD2. CDR1 is LNHDA and CDR2 is SQIVND in the germline V gene (reference sequence). This CDR3 region has 14 residues. V shed 5 bases and J 9 bases; nucleotides not matched to a gene: 10. CDR3 in DNA: TGTGCCAGTAGTCTATCCGGACTAGACGCTGAGCAGTTCTTC. Its translation is CASSLSGLDAEQFF.

A few counts support this clone. V gene TRBV14 combines with J gene TRBJ2-2, with 8 nucleotides matching TRBD2. CDR1 and CDR2 from the germline V gene are SGHDN and FVKESK. Trimming removed 3 bases from V and 5 bases from J; junction bases left unmatched: 8. This CDR3 contains 16 residues. CDR3 coding DNA: TGTGCCAGCAGCCAGCTAGGTCTAGCGGGTACCGGGGAGCTGTTTTTT. Protein sequence: CASSQLGLAGTGELFF.

The rearrangement links TRBV27 to TRBJ2-1; no clear D. The CDR3 runs to 12 residues. Trimming took off 4 bases at V and 6 bases at J, with 7 bases between the two ends. Germline CDR1 is MNHEY and CDR2 is SMNVEV (reference sequence). This CDR3 reads CASSSVVNEQFF. As DNA, the CDR3 is TGTGCCAGCAGTTCGGTAGTCAATGAGCAGTTCTTC.

This clone was picked up one time. This chain uses TRBV28 with TRBJ2-7, with a possible D match to TRBD1 (6 bases). The germline V gene encodes CDR1 MDHEN and CDR2 SYDVKM. Trimming cost V 6 bases and J 6 bases, with 12 bases left between them. The CDR3 has 12 residues. CDR3 amino acids: CASSRQDGEQYF. The CDR3, as DNA: TGTGCCAGCAGCCGACAGGACGGCGAGCAGTACTTC.

The rearrangement uses TRBV5-1 and TRBJ1-3; D may be TRBD1 (6 bases). Trimming took 2 bases from V and 2 from J, leaving 11 bases between them. The CDR3 spans 15 residues. Germline CDR1 SGHRS, CDR2 YFSETQ. CDR3 residues: CASSLTGTTGNTIYF. The CDR3 coding sequence is TGCGCCAGCAGCTTAACCGGGACAACTGGAAACACCATATATTTT.

This clone was recorded a few times. V usage is TRBV9 and J usage is TRBJ2-2; 8 positions agree with TRBD1. The length of the CDR3 is 15 residues. The junction had 5 bases not matched to a gene; V was cut back by 3 bases and J by 4 bases. Per the germline V gene, CDR1 is SGDLS and CDR2 is YYNGEE. CDR3 DNA sequence: TGTGCCAGCAGCGCGCAAACAGGGGGCACCGGGGAGCTGTTTTTT. Translating it yields CASSAQTGGTGELFF. Full variable domain (outside the CDR3, taken from reference TRBV9 and TRBJ2-2): DSGVTQTPKHLITATGQRVTLRCSPRSGDLSVYWYQQSLDQGLQFLIQYYNGEERAKGNILERFSAQQFPDLHSELNLSSLELGDSALYFCASSAQTGGTGELFFGEGSRLTVL.

The chain uses TRBV23-1 and TRBJ2-3, with 8 bases lining up with TRBD2. TRBV23-1 is reported as an ORF; its role is uncertain. The CDR3 covers 17 residues. V was clipped by 6 bases and J by 0 bases; unmatched bases: 11. The chain's CDR3 is CASSPGLADTSTDTQYF. Here the CDR3 DNA reads TGCGCCAGCAGCCCAGGACTAGCCGACACTAGCACAGATACGCAGTATTTT.